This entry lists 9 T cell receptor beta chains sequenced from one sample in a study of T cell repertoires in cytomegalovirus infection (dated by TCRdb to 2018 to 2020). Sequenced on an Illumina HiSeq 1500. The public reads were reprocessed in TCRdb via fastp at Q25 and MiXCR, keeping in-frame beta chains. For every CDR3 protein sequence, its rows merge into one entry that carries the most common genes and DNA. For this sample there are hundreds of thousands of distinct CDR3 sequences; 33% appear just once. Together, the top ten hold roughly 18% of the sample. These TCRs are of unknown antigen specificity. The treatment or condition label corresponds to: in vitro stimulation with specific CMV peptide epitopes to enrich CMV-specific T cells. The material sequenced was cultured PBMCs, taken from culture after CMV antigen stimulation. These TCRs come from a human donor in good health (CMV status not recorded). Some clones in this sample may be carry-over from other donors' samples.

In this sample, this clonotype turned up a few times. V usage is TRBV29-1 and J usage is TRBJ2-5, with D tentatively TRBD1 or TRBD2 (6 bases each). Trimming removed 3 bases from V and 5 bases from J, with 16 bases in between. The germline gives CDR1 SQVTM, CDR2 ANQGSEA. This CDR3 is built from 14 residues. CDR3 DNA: TGCAGCGTTGAGGGGGGCCAGAAAGGGGAGACCCAGTACTTC. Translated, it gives CSVEGGQKGETQYF.

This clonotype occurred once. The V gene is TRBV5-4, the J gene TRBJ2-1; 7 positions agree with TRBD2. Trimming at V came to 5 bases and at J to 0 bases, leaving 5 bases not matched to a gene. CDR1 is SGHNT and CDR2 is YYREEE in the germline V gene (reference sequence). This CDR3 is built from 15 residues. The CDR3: CASRSSGISYNEQFF. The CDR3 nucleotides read TGTGCCAGCAGGTCCAGCGGGATCTCCTACAATGAGCAGTTCTTC.

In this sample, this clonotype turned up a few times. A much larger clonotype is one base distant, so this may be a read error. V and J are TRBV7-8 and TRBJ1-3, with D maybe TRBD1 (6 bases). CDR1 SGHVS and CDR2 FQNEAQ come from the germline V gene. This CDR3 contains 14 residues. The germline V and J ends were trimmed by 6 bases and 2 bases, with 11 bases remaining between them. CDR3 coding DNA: TGTGCCAGCAGTTCCGGGACAACTGGAAACACCATATATTTT. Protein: CASSSGTTGNTIYF.

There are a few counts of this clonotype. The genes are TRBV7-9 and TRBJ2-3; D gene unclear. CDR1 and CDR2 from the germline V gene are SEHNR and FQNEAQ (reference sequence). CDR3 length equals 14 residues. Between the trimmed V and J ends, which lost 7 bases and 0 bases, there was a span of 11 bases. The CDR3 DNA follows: TGTGCCAGCACGCCCGGCCCTAGCACAGATACGCAGTATTTT. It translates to CASTPGPSTDTQYF.

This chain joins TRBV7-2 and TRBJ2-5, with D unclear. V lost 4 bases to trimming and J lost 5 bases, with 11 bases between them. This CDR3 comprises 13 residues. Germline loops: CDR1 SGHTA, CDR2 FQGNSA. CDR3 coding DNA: TGTGCCAGCAGCTATTTAGCCGGGGAGACCCAGTACTTC. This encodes CASSYLAGETQYF.

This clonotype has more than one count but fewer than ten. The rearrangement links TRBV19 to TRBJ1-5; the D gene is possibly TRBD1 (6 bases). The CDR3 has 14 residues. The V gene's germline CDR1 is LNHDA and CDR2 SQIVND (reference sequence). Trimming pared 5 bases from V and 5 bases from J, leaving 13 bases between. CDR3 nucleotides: TGTGCCAGTAGTCCCCCGAGGGGGGATCAGCCCCAGCATTTT. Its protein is CASSPPRGDQPQHF.

The CDR3 here is CASSQVKGGYGYTF. CDR3 DNA: TGCGCCAGCAGCCAAGTTAAGGGCGGCTATGGCTACACCTTC. The chain is built from TRBV4-3 and TRBJ1-2; no clear D. Deletions cut 1 base from V and 4 bases from J, with 10 bases between. CDR1 and CDR2 from the germline V gene are LGHNA and YSLEER. The CDR3 runs 14 residues.

CDR3 amino acids: CASSPNPGYSEGYTF. The DNA for the CDR3 is TGTGCCAGCAGCCCAAACCCGGGGTACTCGGAGGGCTACACCTTC. The gene calls are TRBV5-4 and TRBJ1-2, with no clear D. Trimming took off 4 bases at V and 8 bases at J, with 21 bases between the two ends. Germline V lookup: CDR1 SGHNT, CDR2 YYREEE (reference sequence). The CDR3 contains 15 residues.

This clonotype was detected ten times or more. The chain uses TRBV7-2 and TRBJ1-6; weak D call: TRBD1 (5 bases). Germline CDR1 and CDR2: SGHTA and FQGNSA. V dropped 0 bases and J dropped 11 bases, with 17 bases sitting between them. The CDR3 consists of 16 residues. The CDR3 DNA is TGTGCCAGCAGCTTAGCGGTGGGGACCGGACGTCCACCCCTCCACTTT. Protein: CASSLAVGTGRPPLHF.